The entry below gives a single T cell receptor beta chain sequence along with its context. These data belong to a study of cytotoxic CD8 clonotypes in ibrutinib-treated CLL. TCRdb's table, derived via immunoSEQ multiplex PCR, lists solely in-frame clones and lacks some. There are tens of thousands of clones in the sample; approximately 50% occur only once, and less than 35% lies in the top ten. The CDR3 length is 14 residues. CDR1 is LNHNV, CDR2 YYDKDF, per germline (reference sequence). Trimming removed 0 bases at V and 13 bases at J, with 16 bases between. This TCR was sampled from a human donor with chronic lymphocytic leukemia. The chain uses TRBV15 and TRBJ1-5; D is possibly TRBD1 (5 bases). Source: PBMCs, taken after 12 months of ibrutinib treatment. The CDR3 bases are TGTGCCACCAGCAGAGACTTAGTAAGGGGAGGACAGCATTTT. Residues: CATSRDLVRGGQHF.